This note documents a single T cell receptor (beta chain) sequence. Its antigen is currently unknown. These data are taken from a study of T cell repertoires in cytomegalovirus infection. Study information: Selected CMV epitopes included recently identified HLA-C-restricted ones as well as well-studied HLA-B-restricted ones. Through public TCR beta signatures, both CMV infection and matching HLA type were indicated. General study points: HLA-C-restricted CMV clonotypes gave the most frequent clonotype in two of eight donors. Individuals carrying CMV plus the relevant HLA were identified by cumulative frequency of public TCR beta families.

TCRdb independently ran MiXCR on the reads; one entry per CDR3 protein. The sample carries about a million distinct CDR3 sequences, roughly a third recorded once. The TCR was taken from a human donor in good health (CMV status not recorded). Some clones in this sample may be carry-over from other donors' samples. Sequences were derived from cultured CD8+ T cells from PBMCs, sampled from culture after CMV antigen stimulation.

The CDR3 nucleotides read TGCGCCAGCAGCCAAGTCGGGGATCAGCCCCAGCATTTT. It yields the protein CASSQVGDQPQHF. V usage is TRBV4-1 and J usage is TRBJ1-5, with unresolved D. The CDR3 sequence is 13 residues long. V gave up 1 base and J gave up 5 bases, with 6 bases separating them. Germline CDR1 and CDR2: MGHRA and YSYEKL.